This T cell receptor beta chain was obtained from a study of human CD8 memory T cell subsets. Germline assignment: CDR1 KGHDR and CDR2 SFDVKD. The CDR3 is 15 residues long. The authors enriched total CD8+ T cells by negative magnetic separation. UMI-labeled 5' RACE yielded the TCR beta libraries. TCRdb re-called the 5' RACE reads, yielding one record per CDR3 amino acid sequence without DNA. Its clone listing holds around 4,600 distinct CDR3 sequences. The clonotype comes from a human donor in good health. The rearrangement links TRBV24-1 to TRBJ2-2. Sequenced: CD8+ T cells from PBMCs. CDR3 residues: CATSESYRNTGELFF.